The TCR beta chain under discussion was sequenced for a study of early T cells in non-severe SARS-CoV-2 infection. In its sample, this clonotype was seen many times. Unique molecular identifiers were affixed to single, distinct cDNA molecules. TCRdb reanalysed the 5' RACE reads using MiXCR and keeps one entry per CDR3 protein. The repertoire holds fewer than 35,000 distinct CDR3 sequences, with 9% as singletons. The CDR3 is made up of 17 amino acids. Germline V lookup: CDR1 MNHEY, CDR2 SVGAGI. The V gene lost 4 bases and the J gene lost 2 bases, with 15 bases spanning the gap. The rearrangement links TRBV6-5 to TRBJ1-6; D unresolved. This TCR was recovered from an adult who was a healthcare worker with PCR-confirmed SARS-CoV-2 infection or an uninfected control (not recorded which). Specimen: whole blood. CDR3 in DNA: TGTGCCAGCAGTTCCTCCGGGATCTGGCCCTATAATTCACCCCTCCACTTT. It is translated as CASSSSGIWPYNSPLHF.